The 12 T cell receptor beta chains below were found in one sample sequenced in a study of T cell responses to AZD1222 COVID-19 vaccine. Method: immunoSEQ multiplex PCR; TCRdb's copy keeps in-frame clones and lacks some. The repertoire holds about 120,000 clones, with 75% to 90% as singletons. This material consisted of peripheral blood, taken on day 0 of MenACWY control vaccination. The receptors shown here come from an adult in good health.

The V call is TRBV18, the J call TRBJ1-6, with TRBD1 matching over 11 bases. The germline V gene has CDR1 KGHSH and CDR2 LQKENI. V trimming: 9 bases; J trimming: 6 bases; junction bases outside the gene matches: 7. The CDR3 has 15 residues. CDR3: CASSRGTGGNSPLHF. The CDR3 coding sequence is TGTGCCAGTTCCCGGGGGACAGGGGGTAATTCACCCCTCCACTTT.

This chain connects TRBV6-6 to TRBJ2-1, with D perhaps TRBD1 (5 bases). This CDR3 contains 13 residues. Trimming took off 7 bases at V and 7 bases at J, with 14 bases between the two ends. CDR1 MNHNY and CDR2 SVGAGI come from the germline V gene (reference sequence). This chain's CDR3 is CASMQGQRNEQFF. CDR3 bases: TGTGCCAGCATGCAGGGTCAAAGGAATGAGCAGTTCTTC.

The chain is built from TRBV7-9 and TRBJ1-3; D gene ambiguous. V dropped 8 bases and J dropped 5 bases, with 7 bases sitting between them. Per germline, CDR1 SEHNR and CDR2 FQNEAQ (reference sequence). The CDR3 totals 11 residues. The CDR3 DNA reads as TGTGCCAGCCTCAGGAGAAACACCATATATTTT. Protein sequence: CASLRRNTIYF.

The chain links TRBV4-1 to TRBJ2-2; D remains unclear. Trimming shortened V by 0 bases and J by 1 base, and 6 bases separated the two germline ends. Germline V gene sequence: CDR1 MGHRA, CDR2 YSYEKL. This CDR3 is 15 amino acids long. In DNA form, the CDR3 reads TGCGCCAGCAGCCAAGACCCCAAGAACACCGGGGAGCTGTTTTTT. Translating gives CASSQDPKNTGELFF.

This sequence joins TRBV7-3 and TRBJ2-2, with 10 bases aligning to TRBD1. The CDR3 sequence is 16 residues long. Germline V lookup: CDR1 SGHTA, CDR2 FQGTGA. With 5 bases clipped from V and 4 bases from J, the junction kept 7 bases outside the gene matches. CDR3 sequence reads: CASSLHGQGGTGELFF. The CDR3 coding sequence is TGTGCCAGCAGCCTTCATGGACAGGGGGGCACCGGGGAGCTGTTTTTT. The whole variable domain, remainder taken from reference TRBV7-3 and TRBJ2-2, is GAGVSQTPSNKVTEKGKYVELRCDPISGHTALYWYRQSLGQGPEFLIYFQGTGAADDSGLPNDRFFAVRPEGSVSTLKIQRTERGDSAVYLCASSLHGQGGTGELFFGEGSRLTVL.

V and J are TRBV9 and TRBJ2-1; TRBD2 aligns across 10 bases. Germline CDR1 SGDLS, CDR2 YYNGEE. V shed 0 bases, J shed 6 bases, and the junction held 15 bases outside the gene matches. The CDR3 consists of 19 residues. CDR3 DNA: TGTGCCAGCAGCGTAGGGCCTCTAACAACGGGACTAGCGTTCAATGAGCAGTTCTTC. Translated, it gives CASSVGPLTTGLAFNEQFF.

The gene calls are TRBV2 and TRBJ1-3; no clear D. CDR1 and CDR2 (germline): SNHLY, FYNNEI. V gave up 4 bases and J gave up 2 bases, with 9 bases separating them. CDR3 length equals 14 residues. CDR3 sequence reads: CASSATLTGNTIYF. In DNA form, the CDR3 reads TGTGCCAGCAGTGCGACACTTACTGGAAACACCATATATTTT.

The V gene is TRBV19, the J gene TRBJ1-6; 8 bases match TRBD1. Germline-derived CDR1 and CDR2 are LNHDA and SQIVND (reference sequence). Losses at the gene ends were 4 bases for V and 10 bases for J; bases not matched to a gene: 6. This CDR3 region has 14 residues. This chain's CDR3 is CASSTWTGNSPLHF. The DNA of the CDR3 is TGTGCCAGTAGTACCTGGACAGGGAACTCACCCCTCCACTTT.

V and J are TRBV5-6 and TRBJ2-3; D gene ambiguous. V was trimmed by 0 bases and J by 1 base, leaving 6 bases between them. CDR3 length: 14 residues. CDR1 SGHDT and CDR2 YYEEEE come from the germline V gene. The CDR3 loop is CASSLVQGTDTQYF. The CDR3 DNA reads as TGTGCCAGCAGCTTGGTGCAGGGCACAGATACGCAGTATTTT.

The chain carries TRBV20-1 and TRBJ1-1; unclear D gene. The CDR3 extends over 11 amino acids. CDR1 is DFQATT and CDR2 is SNEGSKA in the germline V gene (reference sequence). Between the trimmed V and J ends, which lost 0 bases and 2 bases, there was a span of 1 base. CDR3 protein: CSARDNTEAFF. The CDR3 region has the DNA TGCAGTGCTAGAGATAACACTGAAGCTTTCTTT.

This chain joins TRBV5-1 and TRBJ2-3; TRBD2 agrees at 10 bases. The CDR3 sequence is 17 residues long. Germline V gene data show CDR1 as SGHRS and CDR2 as YFSETQ. Unmatched junction bases numbered 12, after V lost 4 bases and J lost 4 bases. The CDR3 nucleotides are TGCGCCAGCAGCCCCTACCTCAGCGGGGGGGCGGCAGATACGCAGTATTTT. Its protein is CASSPYLSGGAADTQYF.

The chain couples TRBV30 to TRBJ1-2; TRBD1 might be the D (5 bases). Trimming left V 0 bases short and J 3 bases short, with 11 bases between. The V gene's germline CDR1 is GTSNPN and CDR2 SVGIG (reference sequence). This CDR3 has 14 residues. Written as DNA, the CDR3 is TGTGCCTGGAGTGTACACAGGCCGGACTATGGCTACACCTTC. Amino acids: CAWSVHRPDYGYTF.